This T cell receptor (beta chain) was documented in a study of blood T cell repertoires in COVID-19. V dropped 1 base and J dropped 1 base, with 13 bases sitting between them. This CDR3 has 16 amino acids. Clones were sequenced by immunoSEQ multiplex PCR, and TCRdb holds only the in-frame ones, with some missing. The sample has just over 150,000 clones, about 80% seen once; the top ten hold approximately 7%. This clone was counted only a few times. The source is a woman between 40 and 50 years old with COVID-19, enrolled during active disease. The V and J genes are TRBV5-3 and TRBJ2-3; maybe TRBD2 (5 bases). TRBV5-3 is treated as an ORF (open reading frame) with a function not yet certain. The specimen sequenced was peripheral blood. The DNA of the CDR3 is TGTGCCAGAAGCTTGTCCTTAATGAGGGGCACAGATACGCAGTATTTT. Amino acid sequence: CARSLSLMRGTDTQYF.